The 7 T cell receptor beta chains in this list originate from one sample, sequenced in a study of blood T cell repertoires in COVID-19 (dated by TCRdb to about 2020). Libraries were constructed by the immunoSEQ multiplex PCR assay. TCRdb mirrors the immuneACCESS table, restricted to in-frame sequences. Some clones are absent from its copies; in checked studies, under half trace to an unresolved V gene, and the reason for the others is unknown. This sample gives roughly 340,000 clones in total; around 91% of them show up just once. Jointly, the top ten make up roughly 1% of the sample. Sequenced: PBMCs or T cells enriched from blood (not recorded which). These receptors were obtained from a man in his late teens or twenties who had recovered from COVID-19.

This chain connects TRBV20-1 to TRBJ2-1; D might be TRBD1 (5 bases). The CDR3 contains 11 residues. Germline V gene data show CDR1 as DFQATT and CDR2 as SNEGSKA (reference sequence). The ends were cut back, 6 bases at V and 8 bases at J, with 11 bases in the middle. CDR3 nucleotide sequence: TGCAGTGCCAAAGCAGGGCATGAGCAGTTCTTC. It translates to CSAKAGHEQFF.

This chain joins TRBV3-1 (or the pseudogene TRBV3-2) and TRBJ2-1; 9 nucleotides align to TRBD2. V lost 0 bases to trimming and J lost 7 bases; unmatched junction nucleotides: 7. CDR3 length equals 16 residues. Germline-derived CDR1 and CDR2 are LGHDT and YNNKEL (reference sequence). CDR3 DNA: TGTGCCAGCAGCCAAGATGACCTAGCGGGAACTAATGAGCAGTTCTTC. It codes for CASSQDDLAGTNEQFF.

The chain links TRBV18 to TRBJ2-5; 10 positions match TRBD1. V shed 6 bases and J 5 bases; nucleotides not matched to a gene: 6. The CDR3 covers 14 residues. Germline loops: CDR1 KGHSH, CDR2 LQKENI. Here the CDR3 DNA reads TGTGCCAGCTCTCAACCGGGACAGGGGGAGACCCAGTACTTC. Translating it yields CASSQPGQGETQYF.

The genes are TRBV4-1 and TRBJ1-1; 8 nucleotides align to TRBD1. Germline V gene sequence: CDR1 MGHRA, CDR2 YSYEKL. J lost 5 bases, V lost 4 bases, and 9 bases had no gene match. This CDR3 is built from 15 residues. The CDR3 DNA sequence: TGCGCCAGCAGCCTCGAACAGGGGGGGAGGACTGAAGCTTTCTTT. Translating gives CASSLEQGGRTEAFF.

The rearrangement links TRBV7-8 to TRBJ2-7, with TRBD1 identical over 9 bases. Germline CDR1 is SGHVS and CDR2 is FQNEAQ. This CDR3 region has 15 residues. The J segment lost 1 base and the V segment lost 5 bases, leaving 6 bases of the junction unmatched. CDR3 loop: CASSPSGTGSYEQYF. The CDR3 DNA reads as TGTGCCAGCAGCCCATCGGGGACAGGGTCCTACGAGCAGTACTTC.

The V gene is TRBV28, the J gene TRBJ1-2; 7 bases fit TRBD1. Germline V gene sequence: CDR1 MDHEN, CDR2 SYDVKM. The CDR3 length is 13 residues. Trimming at V came to 10 bases and at J to 0 bases, leaving 5 bases not matched to a gene. CDR3 in amino acids: CATPGQTNYGYTF. CDR3 bases: TGTGCCACCCCGGGACAGACTAACTATGGCTACACCTTC.

The chain is built from TRBV7-8 and TRBJ2-5, with TRBD2 identical over 14 bases. Germline V CDR1 and CDR2: SGHVS, FQNEAQ. This CDR3 region has 16 residues. V lost 6 bases and J lost 5; bases outside the gene matches: 8. Here the CDR3 reads CASRRLAGGGAETQYF. In DNA form, the CDR3 reads TGTGCCAGCAGGAGACTAGCGGGAGGGGGAGCGGAGACCCAGTACTTC.